This is a list of T cell receptor beta chains from one sample in a study of cytomegalovirus exposure and HLA in healthy donors. Generated by immunoSEQ multiplex PCR, the TCRdb table keeps only in-frame clones and is missing some. Of roughly 120,000 clones listed, around 86% are singletons. The sequenced sample consisted of PBMCs. The origin of the receptors is a woman younger than 45 in good health and CMV-seronegative. Both conserved end residues are part of each CDR3.

CDR3 protein: CAISPLSGLADEQYF; V gene: TRBV10-3; J gene: TRBJ2-7
CDR3 protein: CASSHPQSQPQHF; V gene: TRBV28; J gene: TRBJ1-5
CDR3 protein: CASSFGISNQPQHF; V gene: TRBV5-8; J gene: TRBJ1-5
CDR3 protein: CASRKQGAGGELFF; V gene: TRBV28; J gene: TRBJ2-2
CDR3 protein: CASREDRGGSTDTQYF; V gene: TRBV2; J gene: TRBJ2-3
CDR3 protein: CASSPSMESGYTF; V gene: TRBV18; J gene: TRBJ1-2
CDR3 protein: CASRRDSPLHF; V gene: TRBV5-8; J gene: TRBJ1-6
CDR3 protein: CASSLGGRTEAFF; V gene: TRBV7-6; J gene: TRBJ1-1
CDR3 protein: CASSLRSIQEDEQFF; V gene: TRBV5-1; J gene: TRBJ2-1
CDR3 protein: CASSLSMVGRGRREAAKTQYF; V gene: TRBV27; J gene: TRBJ2-5
CDR3 protein: CASSSTGPGNYGYTF; V gene: TRBV7-9; J gene: TRBJ1-2
CDR3 protein: CASSLKPTGYEQYF; V gene: TRBV27; J gene: TRBJ2-7
CDR3 protein: CAGVAPVTGELFF; V gene: TRBV28; J gene: TRBJ2-2
CDR3 protein: CASSQVAGSGSPLHF; V gene: TRBV7-6; J gene: TRBJ1-6
CDR3 protein: CASSINQVAGTDTQYF; V gene: TRBV28; J gene: TRBJ2-3
CDR3 protein: CSSSRRSSGVSYNEQFF; V gene: TRBV7-9; J gene: TRBJ2-1
CDR3 protein: CATSRDRQETQYF; V gene: TRBV15; J gene: TRBJ2-5
CDR3 protein: CASSEALGTATNEKLFF; V gene: TRBV6-1; J gene: TRBJ1-4
CDR3 protein: CASRSGTGAYEQYF; V gene: TRBV5-1; J gene: TRBJ2-7
CDR3 protein: CASSRVGGRAREQYF; V gene: TRBV4-1; J gene: TRBJ2-7
CDR3 protein: CSVATGGFGTEAFF; V gene: TRBV29-1; J gene: TRBJ1-1
CDR3 protein: CASRDSGTGENNEKLFF; V gene: TRBV28; J gene: TRBJ1-4
CDR3 protein: CATSSRDRVTF; V gene: TRBV15; J gene: TRBJ1-2
CDR3 protein: CASSQGLAEYNEQFF; V gene: TRBV7-3; J gene: TRBJ2-1
CDR3 protein: CASSLGQGTNYGYTF; V gene: TRBV14; J gene: TRBJ1-2
CDR3 protein: CASSLVRGEQYF; V gene: TRBV5-1; J gene: TRBJ2-7
CDR3 protein: CASSDSVAGDRNEQFF; V gene: TRBV6-4; J gene: TRBJ2-1
CDR3 protein: CAINERSLTDTQYF; V gene: TRBV10-3; J gene: TRBJ2-3
CDR3 protein: CASSEGLTYEQYF; V gene: TRBV7-6; J gene: TRBJ2-7
CDR3 protein: CASSHRGGTFYNEQFF; V gene: TRBV11-2; J gene: TRBJ2-1
CDR3 protein: CASSPSDRGEKLFF; V gene: TRBV9; J gene: TRBJ1-4
CDR3 protein: CASSQNPGLAGGRETQYF; V gene: TRBV4-3; J gene: TRBJ2-5
CDR3 protein: CASSHGTGSLRGYTF; V gene: TRBV4-1; J gene: TRBJ1-2
CDR3 protein: CASSRQYQETQYF; V gene: TRBV19; J gene: TRBJ2-5
CDR3 protein: CASSLTQGGGETQYF; V gene: TRBV5-1; J gene: TRBJ2-5
CDR3 protein: CASRRDRRSTGELFF; V gene: TRBV6-5; J gene: TRBJ2-2
CDR3 protein: CASSQGAGEAKNIQYF; V gene: TRBV4-2; J gene: TRBJ2-4
CDR3 protein: CASSQRLATDTQYF; V gene: TRBV4-3; J gene: TRBJ2-3
CDR3 protein: CASSLEVGRGYEQYF; V gene: TRBV11-2; J gene: TRBJ2-7
CDR3 protein: CASSQEGDSFSGYTF; V gene: TRBV4-1; J gene: TRBJ1-2
CDR3 protein: CSSSSTRVRNQPQHF; V gene: TRBV7-9; J gene: TRBJ1-5
CDR3 protein: CASSLGRERGYTF; V gene: TRBV2; J gene: TRBJ1-2